A selection of T cell receptor beta chains follows, all from one sample in a study of blood T cell repertoires in COVID-19. Clones were sequenced by immunoSEQ multiplex PCR, and TCRdb holds only the in-frame ones, with some missing. The sample has over 100,000 clones; over 65% are singletons. Sequencing used peripheral blood. All receptors derive from a woman in her 70s with acute or convalescent COVID-19. The CDR3 runs from the conserved cysteine through the conserved F or W. D genes are given only for firm matches. Not all rows give a size; the values are once, few, many and, for expanded clones, a class.

TRBJ1-5 TRBV10-3 - TRBD1 TGTGCCATCAGCTTCGACAGGGAGAGACAGCCCCAGCATTTT CAISFDRERQPQHF
TRBJ2-7 TRBV2 once TRBD2 TGTGCCAGCAGTGCCGGGACTAGCGGTACTGAGCAGTACTTC CASSAGTSGTEQYF
TRBJ2-3 TRBV30 - TRBD1 TGTGCCTGGAGTGTGGGACAGGGAGGCACAGATACGCAGTATTTT CAWSVGQGGTDTQYF
TRBJ1-1 TRBV7-9 - TRBD1 TGTGCCAGCAGCCTCGACAGGGTTAATGAAGCTTTCTTT CASSLDRVNEAFF
TRBJ1-1 TRBV4-3 - - TGCGCCAGCAGCCAAGCTTGGAAAAGGAGCACTGAAGCTTTCTTT CASSQAWKRSTEAFF
TRBJ1-2 TRBV30 - - TGTGCCTGGAGTGCGCTCTACGGGTATGGCTACACCTTC CAWSALYGYGYTF
TRBJ1-1 TRBV5-1 - TRBD1 TGCGCCAGCAGCTTGGGACAGGGAGGTGAAGCTTTCTTT CASSLGQGGEAFF
TRBJ1-5 TRBV6-5 - - TGTGCCAGCAGTCAGGGGACGGGGAATCAGCCCCAGCATTTT CASSQGTGNQPQHF
TRBJ2-5 TRBV6-5 - - TGTGCCAGCAGGGGGGGGGCGAGGCAAGAGACCCAGTACTTC CASRGGARQETQYF
TRBJ1-2 TRBV20-1 - - TGCAGTGCTAGAGAGACAGGTGGCTACACCTTC CSARETGGYTF
TRBJ1-3 TRBV7-9 - - TGTGCCAGCAGTTCTCGGACTGCTGGAAACACCATATATTTT CASSSRTAGNTIYF
TRBJ2-1 TRBV7-9 once TRBD1 TGTGCCAGCAGCGTACAGGGGAGCTCCTACAATGAGCAGTTCTTC CASSVQGSSYNEQFF
TRBJ2-3 TRBV5-4 - - TGTGCCAGCAGCTTGTACGGGGGCACAGATACGCAGTATTTT CASSLYGGTDTQYF
TRBJ2-3 TRBV7-3 - TRBD2 TGTGCCAGTAGCTCCGGGGGGGCGGGCACAGATACGCAGTATTTT CASSSGGAGTDTQYF
TRBJ1-5 TRBV2 - - TGTGCCAGCAGCATAGAGAATAGCAATCAGCCCCAGCATTTT CASSIENSNQPQHF
TRBJ2-5 TRBV3-1/TRBV3-2 - - TGTGCCAGCAGCTATAGCGGTTCGGGGACCCAGTACTTC CASSYSGSGTQYF
TRBJ1-2 TRBV18 - TRBD1 TGTGCCAGCTCACCGCAGGGGGACTATGGCTACACCTTC CASSPQGDYGYTF
TRBJ1-1 TRBV2 - TRBD1 TGTGCCAGCGTCAGTCCCAGGGGGCTAACTGAAGCTTTCTTT CASVSPRGLTEAFF
TRBJ1-2 TRBV6-4 few - TGTGCCAGCAGTGAAGGGCCCCAGGGGAACTATGGCTACACCTTC CASSEGPQGNYGYTF
TRBJ2-1 TRBV3-1/TRBV3-2 - TRBD2 TGTGCCAGCAGCCCTAGCGGGGGGACTTACAATGAGCAGTTCTTC CASSPSGGTYNEQFF
TRBJ2-7 TRBV5-1 - - TGCGCCAGCAGCTCGATGGGCCTCTTCTACGAGCAGTACTTC CASSSMGLFYEQYF
TRBJ2-7 TRBV6-1 - - TGTGCCAGCAGTGAAGCAGACAGCTACGAGCAGTACTTC CASSEADSYEQYF
TRBJ1-1 TRBV5-5 few - TGTGCCAGCAGCTTGAGGCAGGCGAACACTGAAGCTTTCTTT CASSLRQANTEAFF
TRBJ1-5 TRBV2 few - TGTGCCAGCTGGCAGGGCGGCAATCAGCCCCAGCATTTT CASWQGGNQPQHF
TRBJ1-2 TRBV27 - - TGTGCCAGCGCCCAGCCGGGGTATGGCTACACCTTC CASAQPGYGYTF
TRBJ1-5 TRBV18 - - TGTGCCAGCTCACCACCGTATAGGGCTCGGGTCGGGGGTCACGACCCTGTTCGTCAGCCCCAGCATTTT CASSPPYRARVGGHDPVRQPQHF
TRBJ2-7 TRBV11-3 - - TGTGCCAGCAGCCCTCCCGGAGCGCCAACTGGGCAGTACTTC CASSPPGAPTGQYF
TRBJ1-2 TRBV12-3/TRBV12-4 - - TGTGCCAGCAGTTTAGCGCTAGGGGCTGGCTACACCTTC CASSLALGAGYTF
TRBJ2-3 TRBV7-2 few TRBD2 TGTGCCAGCAGCTTAGAACGGGGGGTAGATACGCAGTATTTT CASSLERGVDTQYF
TRBJ2-5 TRBV7-2 - TRBD1 TGTGCCAGCAGCCTGGGACAGCAAGAGACCCAGTACTTC CASSLGQQETQYF